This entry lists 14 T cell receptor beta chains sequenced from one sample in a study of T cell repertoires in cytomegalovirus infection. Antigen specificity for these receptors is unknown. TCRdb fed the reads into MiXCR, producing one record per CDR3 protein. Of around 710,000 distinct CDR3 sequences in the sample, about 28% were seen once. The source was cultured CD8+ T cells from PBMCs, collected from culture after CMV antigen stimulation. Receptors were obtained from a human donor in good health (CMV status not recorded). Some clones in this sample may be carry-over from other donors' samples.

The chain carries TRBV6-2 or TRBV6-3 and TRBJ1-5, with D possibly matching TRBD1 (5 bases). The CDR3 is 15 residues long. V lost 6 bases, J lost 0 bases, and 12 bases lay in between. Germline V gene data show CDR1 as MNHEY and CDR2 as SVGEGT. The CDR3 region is CASSPGALSNQPQHF. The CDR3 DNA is TGTGCCAGCAGCCCCGGGGCCCTTAGCAATCAGCCCCAGCATTTT.

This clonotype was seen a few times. CDR3 in amino acids: CASSYGTPTAEQYV. In DNA, the CDR3 is TGTGCCAGCAGCTACGGGACTCCTACGGCCGAGCAGTACGTC. The chain couples TRBV5-4 to TRBJ2-7; D perhaps matches TRBD2 (6 bases). Per the germline V gene, CDR1 is SGHNT and CDR2 is YYREEE (reference sequence). This CDR3 spans 14 amino acids. V lost 3 bases and J lost 6, with 16 bases in between.

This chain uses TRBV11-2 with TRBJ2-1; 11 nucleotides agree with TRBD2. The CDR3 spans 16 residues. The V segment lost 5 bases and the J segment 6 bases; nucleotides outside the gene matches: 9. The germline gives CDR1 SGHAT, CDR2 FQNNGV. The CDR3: CASSRFTSGGSNEQFF. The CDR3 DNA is TGTGCCAGCAGCCGGTTCACTAGCGGGGGTAGCAATGAGCAGTTCTTC.

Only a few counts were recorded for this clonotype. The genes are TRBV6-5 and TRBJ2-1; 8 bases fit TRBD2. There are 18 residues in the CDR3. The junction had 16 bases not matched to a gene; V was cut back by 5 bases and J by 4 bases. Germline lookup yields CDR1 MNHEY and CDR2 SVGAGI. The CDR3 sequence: CASSHKRPGLGTYNEQFF. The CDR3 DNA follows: TGTGCCAGCAGTCACAAACGACCGGGACTAGGTACTTACAATGAGCAGTTCTTC.

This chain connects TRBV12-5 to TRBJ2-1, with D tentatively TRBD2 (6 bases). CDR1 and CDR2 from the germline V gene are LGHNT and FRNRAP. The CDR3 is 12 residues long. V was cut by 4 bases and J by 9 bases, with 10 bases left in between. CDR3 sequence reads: CASGYGGTEQFF. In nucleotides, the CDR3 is TGTGCTAGTGGTTACGGGGGTACTGAGCAGTTCTTC.

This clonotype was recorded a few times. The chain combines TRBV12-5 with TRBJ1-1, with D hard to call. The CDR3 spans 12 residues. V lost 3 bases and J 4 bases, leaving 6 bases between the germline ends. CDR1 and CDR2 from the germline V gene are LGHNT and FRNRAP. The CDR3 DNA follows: TGTGCTAGTGGTTTCCCAGCCACTGAAGCTTTCTTT. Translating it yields CASGFPATEAFF.

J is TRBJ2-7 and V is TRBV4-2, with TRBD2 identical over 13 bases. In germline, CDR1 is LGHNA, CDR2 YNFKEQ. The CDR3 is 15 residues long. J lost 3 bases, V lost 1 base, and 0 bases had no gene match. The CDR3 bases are TGTGCCAGCAGCCAAGGACTAGCGGGGGGCTACGAGCAGTACGTC. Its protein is CASSQGLAGGYEQYV.

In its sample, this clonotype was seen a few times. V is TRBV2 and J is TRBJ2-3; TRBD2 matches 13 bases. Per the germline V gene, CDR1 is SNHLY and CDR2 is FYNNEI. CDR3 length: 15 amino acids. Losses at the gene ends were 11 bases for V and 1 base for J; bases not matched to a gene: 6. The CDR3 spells CALTSGGVGTDTQYF. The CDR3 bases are TGTGCCCTCACTAGCGGGGGGGTTGGCACAGATACGCAGTATTTT.

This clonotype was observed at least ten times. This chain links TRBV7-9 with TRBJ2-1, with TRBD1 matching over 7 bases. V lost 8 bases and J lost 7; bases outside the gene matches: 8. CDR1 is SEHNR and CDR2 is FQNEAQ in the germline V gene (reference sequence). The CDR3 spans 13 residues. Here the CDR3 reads CASVSQGWNEQFF. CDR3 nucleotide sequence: TGTGCCAGCGTTTCACAGGGGTGGAATGAGCAGTTCTTC. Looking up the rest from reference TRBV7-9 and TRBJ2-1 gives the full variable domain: DTGVSQNPRHKITKRGQNVTFRCDPISEHNRLYWYRQTLGQGPEFLTYFQNEAQLEKSRLLSDRFSAERPKGSFSTLEIQRTEQGDSAMYLCASVSQGWNEQFFGPGTRLTVL.

The CDR3 protein is CACSLSSGQGNNYEQYV. CDR3 DNA: TGTGCCTGCAGTTTATCCTCCGGGCAGGGGAATAACTACGAGCAGTACGTC. This chain connects TRBV28 to TRBJ2-7; maybe TRBD1 (6 bases). Germline V lookup: CDR1 MDHEN, CDR2 SYDVKM. This CDR3 comprises 17 residues.

CDR3 bases: TGCGCCAGCAGCCAAGTAGGTATCCGTTCCTACAATGAGCAGTTCTTC. Amino acids: CASSQVGIRSYNEQFF. The V and J genes are TRBV4-1 and TRBJ2-1; D uncertain. V was trimmed by 1 base and J by 1 base, leaving 11 bases between them. Germline loops: CDR1 MGHRA, CDR2 YSYEKL. The CDR3 covers 16 residues.

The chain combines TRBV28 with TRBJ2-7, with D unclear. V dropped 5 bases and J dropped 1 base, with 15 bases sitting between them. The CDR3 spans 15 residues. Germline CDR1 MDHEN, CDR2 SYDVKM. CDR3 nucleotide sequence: TGTGCCAGCAGTCCTCTTCCTTCTGCATCCTACGAGCAGTACGTC. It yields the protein CASSPLPSASYEQYV.

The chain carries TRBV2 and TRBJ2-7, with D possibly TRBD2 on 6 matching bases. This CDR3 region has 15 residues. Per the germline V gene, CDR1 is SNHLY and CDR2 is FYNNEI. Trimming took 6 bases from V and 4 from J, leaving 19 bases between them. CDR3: CASREGDSLGYEQYF. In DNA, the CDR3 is TGTGCCAGCAGGGAGGGTGACAGCCTAGGGTACGAGCAGTACTTC.

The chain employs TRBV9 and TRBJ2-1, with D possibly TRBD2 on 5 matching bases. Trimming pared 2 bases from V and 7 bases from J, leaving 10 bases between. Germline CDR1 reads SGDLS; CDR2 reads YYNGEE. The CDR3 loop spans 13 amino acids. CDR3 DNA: TGTGCCAGCAGCGTCGGGGAGCTAAATGAGCAGTTCTTC. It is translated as CASSVGELNEQFF.